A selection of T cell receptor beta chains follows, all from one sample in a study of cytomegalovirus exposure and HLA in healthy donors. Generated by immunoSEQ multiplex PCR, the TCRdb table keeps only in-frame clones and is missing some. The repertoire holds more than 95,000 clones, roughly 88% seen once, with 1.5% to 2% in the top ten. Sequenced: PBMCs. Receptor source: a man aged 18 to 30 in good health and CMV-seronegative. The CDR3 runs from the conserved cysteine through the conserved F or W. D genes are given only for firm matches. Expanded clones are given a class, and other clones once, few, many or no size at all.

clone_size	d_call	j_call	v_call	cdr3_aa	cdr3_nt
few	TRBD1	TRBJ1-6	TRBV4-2	CASSQDLPGQGYSPLHF	TGTGCCAGCAGCCAAGATCTCCCGGGACAGGGGTATTCACCCCTCCACTTT
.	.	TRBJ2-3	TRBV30	CAWSVLGGAEDTQYF	TGTGCCTGGAGTGTACTTGGGGGGGCTGAAGATACGCAGTATTTT
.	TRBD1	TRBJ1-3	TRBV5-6	CASSLYGTGGNTIYF	TGTGCCAGCAGCTTGTATGGGACAGGTGGAAACACCATATATTTT
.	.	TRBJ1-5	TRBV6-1	CASRGLQGNQPQHF	TGTGCCAGCAGAGGACTACAGGGCAATCAGCCCCAGCATTTT
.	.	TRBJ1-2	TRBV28	CASRSPRGDYGYTF	TGTGCCAGCAGATCCCCTAGGGGCGACTATGGCTACACCTTC
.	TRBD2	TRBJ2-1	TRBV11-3	CASTPREGYNEQFF	TGTGCCAGCACACCGCGGGAGGGCTACAATGAGCAGTTCTTC
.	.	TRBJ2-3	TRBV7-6	CASSAIENTQYF	TGTGCCAGCAGCGCTATAGAGAATACGCAGTATTTT
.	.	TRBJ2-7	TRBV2	CASSRQASYEQYF	TGTGCCAGCAGTAGACAGGCCTCCTACGAGCAGTACTTC
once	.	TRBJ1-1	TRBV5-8	CASSLFGEAFF	TGTGCCAGCAGCTTATTCGGTGAAGCTTTCTTT
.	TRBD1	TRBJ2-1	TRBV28	CASSFRDRDHEQFF	TGTGCCAGCAGTTTCCGGGACAGGGACCATGAGCAGTTCTTC
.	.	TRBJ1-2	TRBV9	CASSVGGVNYGYTF	TGTGCCAGCAGCGTAGGCGGAGTCAACTATGGCTACACCTTC
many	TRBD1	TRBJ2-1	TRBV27	CASRLTGGNEQFF	TGTGCCAGCAGGTTGACAGGGGGCAATGAGCAGTTCTTC
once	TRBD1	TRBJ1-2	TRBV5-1	CASSLGSGTGFGYTF	TGCGCCAGCAGCTTGGGATCCGGGACAGGGTTTGGCTACACCTTC
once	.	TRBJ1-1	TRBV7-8	CASSLRGVNTEAFF	TGTGCCAGCAGCTTACGGGGGGTAAACACTGAAGCTTTCTTT
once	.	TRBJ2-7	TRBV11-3	CASSLDPLGEQYF	TGTGCCAGCAGCTTAGATCCCCTAGGCGAGCAGTACTTC
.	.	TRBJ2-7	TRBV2	CASRSTGTLSNYEQYF	TGTGCCAGCAGAAGTACCGGGACTCTTTCGAACTACGAGCAGTACTTC
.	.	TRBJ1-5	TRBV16	CASSQTQGSNQPQHF	TGTGCCAGCAGCCAAACACAGGGAAGCAATCAGCCCCAGCATTTT
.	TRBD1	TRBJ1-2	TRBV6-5	CASRRDRDVYGYTF	TGTGCCAGCAGACGGGACAGGGACGTCTATGGCTACACCTTC
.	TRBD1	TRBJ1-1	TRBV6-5	CASSPHGQATEAFF	TGTGCCAGCAGTCCACATGGACAGGCAACTGAAGCTTTCTTT
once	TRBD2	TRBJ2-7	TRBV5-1	CASSGQREGPYEQYF	TGCGCCAGCAGTGGTCAACGGGAGGGCCCCTACGAGCAGTACTTC
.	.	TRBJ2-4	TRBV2	CASSARLAKNIQYF	TGTGCCAGCAGTGCCCGACTAGCCAAAAACATTCAGTACTTC
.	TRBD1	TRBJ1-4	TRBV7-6	CASSLSRGNEKLFF	TGTGCCAGCAGCTTATCCAGGGGGAATGAAAAACTGTTTTTT
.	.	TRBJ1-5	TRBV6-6	CASSQMTGHNQPQHF	TGTGCCAGCAGTCAGATGACAGGCCACAATCAGCCCCAGCATTTT
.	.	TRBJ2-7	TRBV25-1	CASSERSVSYEQYF	TGTGCCAGCAGTGAGAGGTCAGTTTCCTACGAGCAGTACTTC
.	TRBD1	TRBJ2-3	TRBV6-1	CASGAEGATDTQYF	TGTGCCAGCGGGGCCGAGGGGGCCACAGATACGCAGTATTTT
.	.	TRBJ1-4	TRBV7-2	CASSTYQTHNEKLFF	TGTGCCAGCAGCACATACCAGACTCATAATGAAAAACTGTTTTTT
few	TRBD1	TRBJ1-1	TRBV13	CASSVRGQGRFRTEAFF	TGTGCCAGCAGCGTCCGTGGACAGGGTCGTTTTAGGACTGAAGCTTTCTTT